This T cell receptor (beta chain) comes out of a study of blood T cell repertoires in COVID-19. As processed by the authors: Reference gene primer amplification gave nucleated cell count estimates. Method: immunoSEQ multiplex PCR; TCRdb's copy keeps in-frame clones and lacks some. The DNA gave D and trimming, while V, J and clone size come from that table. The profile shows around 46,000 clones, roughly 88% of them singletons. The germline CDR1 and CDR2 sequences are GTSNPN and SVGIG (reference sequence). The CDR3 has 15 amino acids. The ends lost 3 bases at V and 5 bases at J; junction bases unmatched: 8.

The receptor comes from a human donor in a cohort sampled during active COVID-19. Sequencing used peripheral blood. The J gene is TRBJ1-5, the V gene TRBV30; 9 nucleotides align to TRBD1. CDR3 region: CAWSTGTGPHQPQHF. The CDR3 DNA reads as TGTGCCTGGAGCACCGGGACAGGGCCGCATCAGCCCCAGCATTTT.